A selection of T cell receptor beta chains follows, all from one sample in a study of vaccination and CD4 T cells after COVID-19. TCRdb reprocessed the PCR reads via MiXCR and lists one record per CDR3 protein. The sample has 25,000 to 30,000 distinct CDR3 sequences; 45% to 55% are singletons. This sample comprised CD4+ T cells from blood, obtained about 7 months after SARS-CoV-2 vaccination. These receptor sequences come from a human donor who had recovered from COVID-19. CDR3s include the opening cysteine and the closing phenylalanine or tryptophan. Fields, in order: D gene, clone size, V gene, J gene, CDR3 protein, CDR3 DNA. D genes are given only for firm matches. The size entry is marked missing in some rows and otherwise reads once, few, many or a size class.

-	few	TRBV20-1	TRBJ1-1	CSASQVNTEAFF	TGCAGTGCTAGTCAAGTGAACACTGAAGCTTTCTTT
TRBD1	large	TRBV27	TRBJ1-6	CASNSIRQGYNSPLHF	TGTGCCAGCAATTCCATCCGACAGGGCTATAATTCACCCCTCCACTTT
-	few	TRBV28	TRBJ1-2	CASSGLSNYGYTF	TGTGCCAGCAGCGGACTTAGCAACTATGGCTACACCTTC
-	-	TRBV28	TRBJ1-5	CASSLTGSQPQHF	TGTGCCAGCAGTTTAACGGGGTCCCAGCCCCAGCATTTT
TRBD1	-	TRBV6-1	TRBJ1-5	CASSGTDNQPQHF	TGTGCCAGCAGCGGGACAGACAATCAGCCCCAGCATTTT
-	once	TRBV2	TRBJ2-2	CASSEVRTLNTGELFF	TGTGCCAGCAGTGAGGTCAGGACCCTTAACACCGGGGAGCTGTTTTTT
-	once	TRBV20-1	TRBJ2-3	CSATTSGSGADTQYF	TGCAGTGCTACCACCTCAGGGTCAGGCGCAGATACGCAGTATTTT
TRBD2	few	TRBV20-1	TRBJ2-3	CSASRVLAALQHNADTQYF	TGCAGTGCTAGCAGGGTGCTAGCGGCCCTACAACATAACGCAGATACGCAGTATTTT
TRBD2	-	TRBV28	TRBJ2-5	CASSSGLAGMQETQYF	TGTGCCAGCAGTTCAGGACTAGCGGGAATGCAAGAGACCCAGTACTTC
TRBD2	few	TRBV20-1	TRBJ2-2	CSAAGLAGPTARTTGELFF	TGCAGTGCTGCGGGACTAGCGGGCCCGACCGCGAGAACAACCGGGGAGCTGTTTTTT
-	once	TRBV27	TRBJ2-7	CASSLLGTTAIPYEQYF	TGTGCCAGCAGTTTACTGGGTACGACAGCTATTCCCTACGAGCAGTACTTC
TRBD1	-	TRBV20-1	TRBJ1-5	CSARVGQGQGGLQPQHF	TGCAGTGCTAGAGTTGGGCAGGGACAGGGGGGCTTGCAGCCCCAGCATTTT
-	once	TRBV27	TRBJ2-7	CASSQTYNSYEQYF	TGTGCCAGCAGCCAAACCTACAACTCCTACGAGCAGTACTTC
-	-	TRBV20-1	TRBJ1-4	CSARDPTNEKLFF	TGCAGTGCTAGAGATCCAACTAATGAAAAACTGTTTTTT
TRBD1	-	TRBV27	TRBJ2-7	CASSTARDRGRYEQYF	TGTGCCAGCAGTACTGCCCGGGACAGGGGGCGATACGAGCAGTACTTC
TRBD2	few	TRBV20-1	TRBJ2-1	CSATNPTSGINEQFF	TGCAGTGCTACCAACCCTACTAGCGGGATAAATGAGCAGTTCTTC
TRBD2	few	TRBV20-1	TRBJ2-7	CSARGGSDHEQYF	TGCAGTGCTAGGGGCGGGAGTGACCACGAGCAGTACTTC
TRBD2	few	TRBV20-1	TRBJ2-1	CSASASGLPYNEQFF	TGCAGTGCTAGTGCTAGCGGGCTTCCCTACAATGAGCAGTTCTTC
-	-	TRBV21-1	TRBJ2-5	CASSNPTKKRETLQETQYF	TGTGCCAGCAGCAATCCCACTAAAAAGCGGGAGACTCTCCAAGAGACCCAGTACTTC
-	-	TRBV28	TRBJ2-7	CASSSPRVGPHYEQYF	TGTGCCAGCAGTTCCCCTCGGGTGGGTCCCCACTACGAGCAGTACTTC
-	-	TRBV6-1	TRBJ2-1	CASSHDSSNYNEQFF	TGTGCCAGCAGTCACGACTCGAGCAACTACAATGAGCAGTTCTTC
-	-	TRBV28	TRBJ2-7	CASSTGSYEQYF	TGTGCCAGCAGTACAGGGTCCTACGAGCAGTACTTC
TRBD1	-	TRBV5-1	TRBJ1-2	CASSLTGGNYGYTF	TGCGCCAGCAGCTTGACAGGGGGTAACTATGGCTACACCTTC
TRBD2	-	TRBV7-6	TRBJ2-7	CASSLNLAGSHEQYF	TGTGCCAGCAGCCTTAATCTAGCGGGAAGTCACGAGCAGTACTTC
-	few	TRBV9	TRBJ2-5	CASSPSGGETQYF	TGTGCCAGCAGCCCCAGTGGGGGGGAGACCCAGTACTTC
-	-	TRBV20-1	TRBJ2-7	CSEDRLLGSYEQYF	TGCAGTGAAGACAGGCTTCTTGGCTCCTACGAGCAGTACTTC
TRBD1	-	TRBV7-9	TRBJ2-7	CASSRTGILYEQYF	TGTGCCAGCAGCCGGACAGGGATACTCTACGAGCAGTACTTC
-	-	TRBV19	TRBJ1-1	CATGTVNTEAFF	TGTGCTACCGGGACGGTGAACACTGAAGCTTTCTTT
-	-	TRBV29-1	TRBJ2-7	CSVLTSEQYF	TGCAGCGTGCTAACATCGGAGCAGTACTTC
TRBD2	-	TRBV28	TRBJ2-7	CASSFGGWRNEQYF	TGTGCCAGCAGTTTCGGGGGGTGGCGGAACGAGCAGTACTTC
-	few	TRBV20-1	TRBJ2-5	CSARTGRVSETQYF	TGCAGTGCTAGAACAGGGAGGGTATCAGAGACCCAGTACTTC
TRBD2	-	TRBV20-1	TRBJ2-7	CSASPLAGTLYEQYF	TGCAGTGCTAGCCCACTAGCGGGAACTCTCTACGAGCAGTACTTC
TRBD2	once	TRBV10-3	TRBJ2-6	CATGTSGSSGANVLTF	TGTGCCACGGGGACTAGCGGGAGCTCTGGGGCCAACGTCCTGACTTTC
TRBD1	-	TRBV28	TRBJ1-5	CASSPLDRRYQPQHF	TGTGCCAGCAGTCCCCTGGACAGGAGATATCAGCCCCAGCATTTT
TRBD1	-	TRBV28	TRBJ1-5	CASSQTRGLGNQPQHF	TGTGCCAGCAGTCAGACCAGGGGGCTTGGCAATCAGCCCCAGCATTTT
-	-	TRBV2	TRBJ2-7	CASRWRIYEQYF	TGTGCCAGCAGATGGCGGATCTACGAGCAGTACTTC
-	few	TRBV15	TRBJ2-3	CATSRDIDTQYF	TGTGCCACCAGCAGAGATATAGATACGCAGTATTTT
-	few	TRBV10-3	TRBJ2-5	CAISGSSVGETQYF	TGTGCCATCAGTGGATCTAGCGTTGGAGAGACCCAGTACTTC
-	few	TRBV7-9	TRBJ2-7	CASSLGAYEQYF	TGTGCCAGCAGTCTAGGGGCGTACGAGCAGTACTTC
-	-	TRBV4-1	TRBJ2-2	CASSPIAGELFF	TGCGCCAGCAGCCCCATTGCCGGGGAGCTGTTTTTT
-	-	TRBV4-2	TRBJ2-2	CASSQDTGNGELFF	TGTGCCAGCAGCCAAGATACAGGGAACGGGGAGCTGTTTTTT
-	-	TRBV7-3	TRBJ1-5	CTSSKGGERDQPQHF	TGTACCAGCAGCAAGGGCGGGGAGCGAGATCAGCCCCAGCATTTT
TRBD2	-	TRBV7-7	TRBJ2-2	CASSPILAGDVAGELFF	TGTGCCAGCAGTCCGATACTAGCGGGAGATGTTGCCGGGGAGCTGTTTTTT
-	-	TRBV6-1	TRBJ2-2	CASTLQGTNTGELFF	TGTGCCAGCACTCTACAGGGTACCAACACCGGGGAGCTGTTTTTT
TRBD2	few	TRBV20-1	TRBJ2-5	CSAREAGVVAGVPQGETQYF	TGCAGTGCTAGAGAGGCTGGGGTGGTAGCGGGAGTCCCGCAGGGGGAGACCCAGTACTTC
-	-	TRBV20-1	TRBJ1-2	CSAADSFNYGYTF	TGCAGTGCCGCAGACAGTTTTAACTATGGCTACACCTTC
-	-	TRBV7-8	TRBJ2-7	CASSLDAYIYEQYF	TGTGCCAGCAGCTTAGACGCCTATATCTACGAGCAGTACTTC
-	-	TRBV6-2/TRBV6-3	TRBJ2-7	CASSYGDSYEQYF	TGTGCCAGCAGTTATGGCGATTCCTACGAGCAGTACTTC
TRBD2	-	TRBV6-2/TRBV6-3	TRBJ2-1	CASSWTSGSYNEQFF	TGTGCCAGCAGTTGGACTAGCGGGAGTTACAATGAGCAGTTCTTC
TRBD1	-	TRBV12-3/TRBV12-4	TRBJ1-5	CASSAPGGRKPQHF	TGTGCCAGCAGTGCCCCAGGGGGTAGAAAGCCCCAGCATTTT
-	few	TRBV27	TRBJ1-6	CASSSGLAGSPLHF	TGTGCCAGCAGTTCCGGGTTGGCAGGGTCACCCCTCCACTTT
TRBD2	few	TRBV28	TRBJ2-7	CASKRGADYEQYF	TGTGCCAGCAAGCGGGGGGCAGACTACGAGCAGTACTTC
-	-	TRBV29-1	TRBJ1-2	CSVLGVGYGYTF	TGCAGCGTTCTGGGGGTAGGGTATGGCTACACCTTC
-	-	TRBV7-2	TRBJ2-7	CASSLVARGEQYF	TGTGCCAGCAGCCTAGTTGCACGGGGCGAGCAGTACTTC
-	-	TRBV19	TRBJ2-1	CATPPWGQGQFF	TGTGCCACCCCGCCATGGGGGCAAGGGCAGTTCTTC
-	few	TRBV2	TRBJ1-1	CASSARLGWDEAFF	TGTGCCAGCAGTGCGCGCTTAGGCTGGGATGAAGCTTTCTTT
-	few	TRBV27	TRBJ2-3	CASSLPTAATDTQYF	TGTGCCAGCAGTTTACCGACGGCGGCCACAGATACGCAGTATTTT